The 16 T cell receptor beta chains below come from one sample, sequenced in a study of T cells expressing NK-cell markers (dated by TCRdb to the early 2020s). The library was generated by 5' RACE. Data came from an Illumina HiSeq 2000. One entry per CDR3 protein sequence results from the TCRdb reprocessing of the reads, with DNA left out. This sample's table carries 200,000 to 300,000 distinct CDR3 sequences. Of the sample, roughly 4.2% is held by the ten largest clones. Sequenced sample: blood T cells: a sorted CD56 or NKG2C T cell subset, CD4+ or CD8+ T cells, or bulk PBMC T cells (not recorded which). The receptor set was obtained from a woman between 18 and 70 years old in good health.

V is TRBV20-1 and J is TRBJ2-7; TCRdb proposes TRBD2, but this gene call is untestable without DNA. Germline loops: CDR1 DFQATT, CDR2 SNEGSKA (reference sequence). This CDR3 has 14 residues. The CDR3 sequence: CSARGGTSGDEQYF.

The chain combines TRBV5-1 with TRBJ2-3. Germline CDR1 reads SGHRS; CDR2 reads YFSETQ. The CDR3 totals 12 residues. This CDR3 reads CASSLILDTQYF.

V is TRBV14 and J is TRBJ2-5. The germline V gene encodes CDR1 SGHDN and CDR2 FVKESK. The length of the CDR3 is 13 residues. The CDR3: CASSRQVQETQYF. Drawing the rest from reference TRBV14 and TRBJ2-5, the complete variable domain is EAGVTQFPSHSVIEKGQTVTLRCDPISGHDNLYWYRRVMGKEIKFLLHFVKESKQDESGMPNNRFLAERTGGTYSTLKVQPAELEDSGVYFCASSRQVQETQYFGPGTRLLVL.

The gene calls are TRBV7-2 and TRBJ2-3; TCRdb outputs TRBD2, but without DNA this stays unchecked. Looked up from germline, CDR1 is SGHTA and CDR2 is FQGNSA. The CDR3 extends over 17 amino acids. The chain's CDR3 is CASSSPISGRGTDTQYF.

V and J are TRBV20-1 and TRBJ1-1; TCRdb names TRBD1, which stays unverified in the absence of DNA. In germline, CDR1 is DFQATT, CDR2 SNEGSKA (reference sequence). The CDR3 is made up of 13 amino acids. The CDR3 loop reads CSANRDKNTEAFF.

The V call is TRBV18, the J call TRBJ1-2. The CDR3 has 15 amino acids. Germline V CDR1 and CDR2: KGHSH, LQKENI. The CDR3 here is CASSPSQTLNYGYTF.

The gene calls are TRBV5-1 and TRBJ1-1; TCRdb gives TRBD1 as the D gene, but with no DNA this cannot be confirmed. The germline V gene encodes CDR1 SGHRS and CDR2 YFSETQ. This CDR3 region has 15 residues. CDR3 amino acids: CASSTRDRGNTEAFF.

V and J are TRBV29-1 and TRBJ2-1; TCRdb gives TRBD2 as the D gene, but with no DNA this cannot be confirmed. The germline gives CDR1 SQVTM, CDR2 ANQGSEA. The CDR3 totals 16 residues. The CDR3 loop reads CSGITSGRTFYNEQFF.

The rearrangement joins TRBV20-1 to TRBJ1-1. Germline lookup yields CDR1 DFQATT and CDR2 SNEGSKA (reference sequence). The CDR3 contains 12 residues. This chain's CDR3 is CSASPTAREAFF.

The chain uses TRBV29-1 and TRBJ1-4. CDR1 and CDR2 from the germline V gene are SQVTM and ANQGSEA. The length of the CDR3 is 13 residues. The CDR3 reads CSVVGRLNEKLFF.

The V call is TRBV7-2, the J call TRBJ2-3; checking the TCRdb D call of TRBD2 is not possible without DNA. The CDR3 runs to 15 residues. CDR1 SGHTA and CDR2 FQGNSA come from the germline V gene. The CDR3 protein is CASSSMGLSQDTQYF.

The CDR3: CASSIQGAQPQHF. The chain couples TRBV7-2 to TRBJ1-5; TCRdb selects TRBD1, and the lack of DNA leaves this call unchecked. Germline-derived CDR1 and CDR2 are SGHTA and FQGNSA. CDR3 length equals 13 residues.

The chain links TRBV28 to TRBJ2-7. CDR3 length: 12 amino acids. CDR1 MDHEN and CDR2 SYDVKM come from the germline V gene. The CDR3 here is CASSSRPYEQYF. The variable domain in full, with the rest retrieved from reference TRBV28 and TRBJ2-7, is DVKVTQSSRYLVKRTGEKVFLECVQDMDHENMFWYRQDPGLGLRLIYFSYDVKMKEKGDIPEGYSVSREKKERFSLILESASTNQTSMYLCASSSRPYEQYFGPGTRLTVT.

The chain has TRBV20-1 and TRBJ2-2. Germline loops: CDR1 DFQATT, CDR2 SNEGSKA (reference sequence). The CDR3 runs to 12 residues. CDR3: CSVWANTGELFF.

This chain connects TRBV2 to TRBJ2-1. Germline V lookup: CDR1 SNHLY, CDR2 FYNNEI. The CDR3 spans 15 residues. This CDR3 is CASSGADFSYNEQFF. Variable domain in full (rest from reference TRBV2 and TRBJ2-1): EPEVTQTPSHQVTQMGQEVILRCVPISNHLYFYWYRQILGQKVEFLVSFYNNEISEKSEIFDDQFSVERPDGSNFTLKIRSTKLEDSAMYFCASSGADFSYNEQFFGPGTRLTVL.

V and J are TRBV12-3 or TRBV12-4 and TRBJ1-2. The CDR3 is made up of 12 amino acids. The CDR3 loop is CASSFGGNGYTF.